This TCR beta chain came from a study of blood T cell repertoires in COVID-19. Assay used: immunoSEQ multiplex PCR; TCRdb lists only in-frame clones, some missing. The sample shows around 64,000 clones, about 90% of them seen only once. Per the germline V gene, CDR1 is MDHEN and CDR2 is SYDVKM. V was clipped by 6 bases and J by 6 bases; unmatched bases: 14. The CDR3 runs 15 residues. The rearrangement links TRBV28 to TRBJ2-7; 7 positions agree with TRBD2. The material sequenced was peripheral blood. The clonotype comes from a man older than 75 in a cohort sampled during active COVID-19. CDR3 coding DNA: TGTGCCAGCAGCCTCGACGGGGGAGGGATGGGCGAGCAGTACTTC. It specifies CASSLDGGGMGEQYF.